The 29 T cell receptor beta chains below all came from one sample that was sequenced in a study of cytotoxic CD8 clonotypes in ibrutinib-treated CLL. Sequenced by immunoSEQ multiplex PCR; TCRdb stores in-frame clones only, minus some. Of over 120,000 clones in the sample, approximately 81% were seen once. The sample here was PBMCs, taken after 12 months of ibrutinib treatment. The receptors come from a human donor with chronic lymphocytic leukemia.

The rearrangement joins TRBV5-8 to TRBJ2-4; TRBD1 agrees at 8 bases. Trimming took 7 bases from V and 6 from J; bases not matched to a gene: 9. Per germline, CDR1 SGHTS and CDR2 YDEGEE. The CDR3 has 14 amino acids. CDR3 region: CASPEGQVRNIQYF. CDR3 coding DNA: TGTGCCAGCCCTGAGGGACAGGTTAGAAACATTCAGTACTTC.

Here the CDR3 DNA reads TGTGCCAGCAGCTTACTAGCGGGAGTAGAGCAGTACTTC. As protein: CASSLLAGVEQYF. This rearrangement joins TRBV5-4 to TRBJ2-7, with 11 bases matching TRBD2. Per the germline V gene, CDR1 is SGHNT and CDR2 is YYREEE (reference sequence). Unmatched junction bases numbered 2, after V lost 2 bases and J lost 7 bases. CDR3 size: 13 residues.

This clone was picked up one time. The chain carries TRBV27 and TRBJ2-7; no definite D call. The CDR3 totals 14 residues. The germline V gene encodes CDR1 MNHEY and CDR2 SMNVEV (reference sequence). V gave up 2 bases and J gave up 2 bases, with 10 bases separating them. The CDR3 sequence is CASSLGQGAYEQYF. The CDR3 nucleotides are TGTGCCAGCAGTTTAGGGCAAGGAGCCTACGAGCAGTACTTC.

The chain uses TRBV7-6 and TRBJ1-5; TRBD1 agrees at 7 bases. The CDR3 consists of 15 residues. The trim removed 1 base at V and 7 bases at J, leaving 7 bases unmatched. Germline assignment: CDR1 SGHVS and CDR2 FNYEAQ. The CDR3 loop is CASSLDGTVLQPQHF. The CDR3, as DNA: TGTGCCAGCAGCTTAGATGGGACAGTTTTACAGCCCCAGCATTTT.

The gene calls are TRBV2 and TRBJ1-2; D unclear. The V end lost 11 bases, the J end lost 1 base, and 17 bases lay between the germline ends. Germline CDR1 is SNHLY and CDR2 is FYNNEI. The CDR3 covers 14 residues. The CDR3 sequence: CASKPGFLNYGYTF. For the CDR3, the DNA is TGTGCCTCCAAGCCCGGGTTCCTTAACTATGGCTACACCTTC.

The chain links TRBV30 to TRBJ2-2; D ambiguous. CDR1 is GTSNPN, CDR2 SVGIG, per germline (reference sequence). Trimming cost V 4 bases and J 0 bases, with 9 bases left between them. This CDR3 has 14 amino acids. The CDR3 coding sequence is TGTGCCTGGACCCTGACCCCGAACACCGGGGAGCTGTTTTTT. Its protein is CAWTLTPNTGELFF. The whole variable domain, remainder taken from reference TRBV30 and TRBJ2-2, is SQTIHQWPATLVQPVGSPLSLECTVEGTSNPNLYWYRQAAGRGLQLLFYSVGIGQISSEVPQNLSASRPQDRQFILSSKKLLLSDSGFYLCAWTLTPNTGELFFGEGSRLTVL.

This chain connects TRBV14 to TRBJ2-3; 9 nucleotides agree with TRBD2. V lost 3 bases, J lost 4 bases, and 11 bases stayed unmatched. This CDR3 is 17 amino acids long. Germline CDR1 SGHDN, CDR2 FVKESK. The CDR3 region is CASSHRSGSLWADTQYF. The CDR3 DNA reads as TGTGCCAGCAGCCATCGTAGCGGGAGCCTGTGGGCAGATACGCAGTATTTT. Variable domain in full (rest from reference TRBV14 and TRBJ2-3): EAGVTQFPSHSVIEKGQTVTLRCDPISGHDNLYWYRRVMGKEIKFLLHFVKESKQDESGMPNNRFLAERTGGTYSTLKVQPAELEDSGVYFCASSHRSGSLWADTQYFGPGTRLTVL.

The chain couples TRBV6-5 to TRBJ1-2; D is uncertain. Deletions cut 5 bases from V and 8 bases from J, with 12 bases between. The length of the CDR3 is 12 residues. CDR1 is MNHEY and CDR2 is SVGAGI in the germline V gene. CDR3 bases: TGTGCCAGCAGTCCCGCTGTGGGGGGCTACACCTTC. Translated, it gives CASSPAVGGYTF.

The chain has TRBV5-1 and TRBJ2-3, with D unresolved. This CDR3 region has 12 residues. Germline CDR1 and CDR2: SGHRS and YFSETQ. V was pared by 7 bases and J by 0 bases, with 6 bases between. This CDR3 reads CASSVSTDTQYF. The CDR3 DNA is TGCGCCAGCTCCGTCAGCACAGATACGCAGTATTTT.

This CDR3 reads CASSIAGITEAFF. The CDR3, as DNA: TGTGCCAGTAGTATTGCCGGGATCACTGAAGCTTTCTTT. The V and J genes are TRBV19 and TRBJ1-1; the D is unclear. Germline lookup yields CDR1 LNHDA and CDR2 SQIVND (reference sequence). V lost 3 bases and J lost 4, with 9 bases in between. The CDR3 is 13 residues long.

The V gene is TRBV14, the J gene TRBJ2-7, with TRBD1 matching 7 bases. CDR1 is SGHDN, CDR2 FVKESK, per germline. This CDR3 is 14 amino acids long. The V segment lost 1 base and the J segment 4 bases; nucleotides outside the gene matches: 4. CDR3 DNA: TGTGCCAGCAGCCAAGGGAGACAGGGTTACGAGCAGTACTTC. Translating gives CASSQGRQGYEQYF.

V and J are TRBV30 and TRBJ2-7; TRBD2 aligns across 7 bases. CDR1 is GTSNPN and CDR2 is SVGIG in the germline V gene (reference sequence). The length of the CDR3 is 15 residues. V gave up 2 bases and J gave up 3 bases; unmatched junction bases: 10. The CDR3 protein is CAWSTGLTIGYEQYF. CDR3 DNA sequence: TGTGCCTGGAGTACGGGACTAACAATCGGCTACGAGCAGTACTTC.

This chain joins TRBV10-3 and TRBJ2-7, with unresolved D. The germline gives CDR1 ENHRY, CDR2 SYGVKD. V was pared by 7 bases and J by 11 bases, with 21 bases between. CDR3 length equals 13 residues. The CDR3 region is CAINQQQRQDKYF. Here the CDR3 DNA reads TGTGCCATCAACCAACAGCAAAGGCAAGACAAGTACTTC.

The chain combines TRBV7-2 with TRBJ2-7, with D unresolved. The CDR3 length is 14 residues. Germline lookup yields CDR1 SGHTA and CDR2 FQGNSA. V was pared by 1 base and J by 2 bases, with 9 bases between. CDR3 amino acids: CASSLEAGPYEQYF. As DNA, the CDR3 is TGTGCCAGCAGCTTAGAGGCCGGGCCCTACGAGCAGTACTTC.

The chain links TRBV21-1 to TRBJ2-5; the D call in the table, TRBD2, was not verified against the DNA. TRBV21-1 is reported as a pseudogene. The CDR3 is 11 amino acids. The chain's CDR3 is CASSPLRTQYF. The CDR3 bases are TGTGCCAGCAGTCCGTTGCGGACCCAGTACTTC.

The chain couples TRBV19 to TRBJ2-5; 8 nucleotides align to TRBD2. CDR1 and CDR2 (germline): LNHDA, SQIVND (reference sequence). This CDR3 region has 15 residues. With 1 base clipped from V and 3 bases from J, the junction kept 4 bases outside the gene matches. Here the CDR3 reads CASSIGRAGEETQYF. The DNA of the CDR3 is TGTGCCAGTAGTATAGGGCGAGCGGGAGAAGAGACCCAGTACTTC.

The rearrangement uses TRBV11-2 and TRBJ2-7; D is ambiguous. Trimming stripped 2 bases from V and 2 bases from J, with 7 bases between. CDR1 SGHAT and CDR2 FQNNGV come from the germline V gene. The CDR3 runs to 13 residues. CDR3 protein: CASSLQATYEQYF. The CDR3 DNA reads TGTGCCAGCAGCTTACAGGCAACCTACGAGCAGTACTTC. The entire variable domain, with the rest obtained from reference TRBV11-2 and TRBJ2-7, is as follows: EAGVAQSPRYKIIEKRQSVAFWCNPISGHATLYWYQQILGQGPKLLIQFQNNGVVDDSQLPKDRFSAERLKGVDSTLKIQPAKLEDSAVYLCASSLQATYEQYFGPGTRLTVT.

The V gene is TRBV10-3, the J gene TRBJ2-7; 8 positions agree with TRBD1. Germline V gene data show CDR1 as ENHRY and CDR2 as SYGVKD. The CDR3 totals 15 residues. V shed 10 bases, J shed 6 bases, and the junction held 17 bases outside the gene matches. CDR3 residues: CATGVTDRGESEQYF. For the CDR3, the DNA is TGTGCCACGGGTGTGACTGACAGGGGCGAGAGCGAGCAGTACTTC.

V gene TRBV7-2 combines with J gene TRBJ2-2, with 13 bases matching TRBD2. V lost 4 bases, J lost 5 bases, and 7 bases stayed unmatched. This CDR3 is 17 amino acids long. From germline, CDR1 is SGHTA and CDR2 FQGNSA. The CDR3 DNA sequence: TGTGCCAGCAGCTCCGGACTAGCGGGAGTTAGGACCGGGGAGCTGTTTTTT. It is translated as CASSSGLAGVRTGELFF.

The chain is built from TRBV18 and TRBJ2-3, with 11 bases fitting TRBD2. CDR3 size: 17 residues. V dropped 3 bases and J dropped 3; count of bases not matched to a gene: 8. Germline loops: CDR1 KGHSH, CDR2 LQKENI. The CDR3 nucleotides are TGTGCCAGCTCACCGACGACTAGCGGGACCTATACAGATACGCAGTATTTT. Translating gives CASSPTTSGTYTDTQYF. Using reference TRBV18 and TRBJ2-3 for the parts outside the CDR3, the full variable domain is NAGVMQNPRHLVRRRGQEARLRCSPMKGHSHVYWYRQLPEEGLKFMVYLQKENIIDESGMPKERFSAEFPKEGPSILRIQQVVRGDSAAYFCASSPTTSGTYTDTQYFGPGTRLTVL.

This chain joins TRBV7-3 and TRBJ1-1, with D possibly matching TRBD1 (6 bases). Germline values: CDR1 SGHTA, CDR2 FQGTGA. The V end lost 3 bases, the J end lost 4 bases, and 9 bases lay between the germline ends. The CDR3 totals 13 residues. The CDR3 DNA sequence: TGTGCCAGCAGCTTTGGAGGGGGCACTGAAGCTTTCTTT. This codes for CASSFGGGTEAFF. Using reference TRBV7-3 and TRBJ1-1 for the parts outside the CDR3, the full variable domain is GAGVSQTPSNKVTEKGKYVELRCDPISGHTALYWYRQSLGQGPEFLIYFQGTGAADDSGLPNDRFFAVRPEGSVSTLKIQRTERGDSAVYLCASSFGGGTEAFFGQGTRLTVV.

A single count supports this clone. The chain employs TRBV18 and TRBJ1-4; no reliable D call. The CDR3 is made up of 14 amino acids. CDR1 and CDR2 (germline): KGHSH, LQKENI. V was trimmed by 3 bases and J by 4 bases, leaving 9 bases between them. This chain's CDR3 is CASSPRRSNEKLFF. Here the CDR3 DNA reads TGTGCCAGCTCACCGCGGAGGAGTAATGAAAAACTGTTTTTT. The full variable domain, with the rest looked up from reference TRBV18 and TRBJ1-4, is NAGVMQNPRHLVRRRGQEARLRCSPMKGHSHVYWYRQLPEEGLKFMVYLQKENIIDESGMPKERFSAEFPKEGPSILRIQQVVRGDSAAYFCASSPRRSNEKLFFGSGTQLSVL.

The chain uses TRBV7-9 and TRBJ2-2; no definite D call. V lost 5 bases to trimming and J lost 4 bases, with 14 bases between them. Germline-derived CDR1 and CDR2 are SEHNR and FQNEAQ (reference sequence). CDR3 length: 15 amino acids. DNA of the CDR3: TGTGCCAGCAGCACGAAACCGGAGTCCACCGGGGAGCTGTTTTTT. Residues: CASSTKPESTGELFF.

V usage is TRBV5-4 and J usage is TRBJ2-1, with D maybe TRBD2 (5 bases). The CDR3 is 15 residues long. The germline gives CDR1 SGHNT, CDR2 YYREEE (reference sequence). Trimming removed 3 bases at V and 2 bases at J, with 12 bases between. Written as DNA, the CDR3 is TGTGCCAGCAGCTCCTACAGCGGACCCTACAATGAGCAGTTCTTC. Amino acid sequence: CASSSYSGPYNEQFF.

V and J are TRBV28 and TRBJ2-7; the D gene is possibly TRBD2 (6 bases). Germline V gene sequence: CDR1 MDHEN, CDR2 SYDVKM. This CDR3 comprises 16 residues. Trimming removed 3 bases at V and 2 bases at J, with 17 bases between. This CDR3 reads CASSFQTPGGAYEQYF. The CDR3 DNA is TGTGCCAGCAGTTTCCAGACTCCCGGGGGTGCCTACGAGCAGTACTTC.

The rearrangement uses TRBV27 and TRBJ2-7; 13 nucleotides agree with TRBD2. The V segment lost 5 bases and the J segment 7 bases; nucleotides outside the gene matches: 8. Germline loops: CDR1 MNHEY, CDR2 SMNVEV (reference sequence). The CDR3 has 15 residues. Written as DNA, the CDR3 is TGTGCCAGCAGTCCGACTAGCGGGAGGCTGGGTGAGCAGTACTTC. As protein: CASSPTSGRLGEQYF.

This sequence joins TRBV7-3 and TRBJ2-5; 12 bases map to TRBD2. Germline lookup yields CDR1 SGHTA and CDR2 FQGTGA. After removal of 5 bases from V and 5 bases from J, the junction contained 12 bases not matched to a gene. The CDR3 is 17 residues long. The CDR3 DNA follows: TGTGCCAGCAGCGATTGGACTAGCGGGAAAATACAGGAGACCCAGTACTTC. Amino acid sequence: CASSDWTSGKIQETQYF.

This sequence joins TRBV7-6 and TRBJ2-7; D is ambiguous. Per the germline V gene, CDR1 is SGHVS and CDR2 is FNYEAQ. The V end lost 2 bases, the J end lost 0 bases, and 8 bases lay between the germline ends. The CDR3 has 14 residues. The CDR3 protein is CASSLRDDSYEQYF. DNA for the CDR3: TGTGCCAGCAGCTTAAGGGATGACTCCTACGAGCAGTACTTC.

This sequence joins TRBV15 and TRBJ1-2; TRBD1 aligns across 8 bases. V shed 3 bases, J shed 0 bases, and the junction held 15 bases outside the gene matches. The V gene's germline CDR1 is LNHNV and CDR2 YYDKDF (reference sequence). There are 19 residues in the CDR3. CDR3 DNA: TGTGCCACCAGCAGCCCGACTCACCGACAGGGGATTGCTAACTATGGCTACACCTTC. Its translation is CATSSPTHRQGIANYGYTF.